The present T cell receptor (beta chain) was sequenced within a study of vaccination and CD4 T cells after COVID-19. An Oncomine TCR Beta short-read assay was used to sequence the DNA from cultured CD4+ T cells. TCRdb re-called the PCR reads through MiXCR, storing one row per CDR3 protein. The sample consists of more than 9,000 distinct CDR3 sequences, under 50% of them appearing once. Treatment indicated: roughly nine-day PBMC culture with coronavirus spike peptide pools or control peptides (ViraFEST assay). With around 9.2 ug/ml peptide pools and roughly 9.8 IU/ml IL-2, PBMCs were cultured at about 2.2 million per well. V lost 2 bases, J lost 4 bases, and 8 bases lay in between. The CDR3 is made up of 13 amino acids. CDR1 and CDR2 from the germline V gene are KGHSH and LQKENI. A note on this clonotype: Its antigen is not known.

The TCR sequence derives from a human donor who had recovered from COVID-19. This sequence joins TRBV18 and TRBJ1-1; a weak D match, TRBD1 (6 bases). Sequenced material: CD4+ T cells from blood, cultured in vitro. The CDR3 sequence is CASSPAGATEAFF. CDR3 nucleotide sequence: TGTGCCAGCTCACCAGCAGGGGCCACTGAAGCTTTCTTT.